This passage covers 21 T cell receptor beta chains from one sample sequenced in a study of blood T cell repertoires in COVID-19. TCRdb's copy holds only in-frame clones and misses some; the assay was immunoSEQ multiplex PCR. The table has more than 200,000 clones, approximately 86% seen once. The sequenced material came from peripheral blood. These receptors were taken from an older woman with COVID-19, enrolled during active disease.

The chain uses TRBV27 and TRBJ1-5; D unresolved. This CDR3 spans 13 amino acids. Germline CDR1 reads MNHEY; CDR2 reads SMNVEV (reference sequence). Trimming took off 2 bases at V and 6 bases at J, with 8 bases between the two ends. The CDR3 DNA reads TGTGCCAGCAGTTTAGTCCGGGGTCAGCCCCAGCATTTT. Translation: CASSLVRGQPQHF.

CDR3 bases: TGTGCCAGCTCACCCGCTACTGGAAACACCATATATTTT. This translates into CASSPATGNTIYF. The chain joins TRBV18 to TRBJ1-3; D gene unclear. The CDR3 extends over 13 amino acids. Trimming pared 3 bases from V and 2 bases from J, leaving 5 bases between. Germline assignment: CDR1 KGHSH and CDR2 LQKENI.

This clone has just one count. V usage is TRBV27 and J usage is TRBJ2-7; 16 bases map to TRBD2. Germline V gene data show CDR1 as MNHEY and CDR2 as SMNVEV (reference sequence). This CDR3 has 19 residues. Trimming took 6 bases from V and 0 from J; bases not matched to a gene: 11. CDR3 bases: TGTGCCAGCAGCCGCCGACCGGGACTAGCGGGAGGGCTCTCCTACGAGCAGTACTTC. Amino acid sequence: CASSRRPGLAGGLSYEQYF.

This chain connects TRBV11-3 to TRBJ2-1; 7 bases match TRBD1. CDR1 SGHNT and CDR2 YENEEA come from the germline V gene. There are 14 residues in the CDR3. With V trimmed by 5 bases and J by 0 bases, 1 base remained unmatched. CDR3 amino acids: CASSGDSSYNEQFF. CDR3 DNA: TGTGCCAGCAGCGGGGACAGCTCCTACAATGAGCAGTTCTTC.

V usage is TRBV7-8 and J usage is TRBJ1-4; the match to TRBD1 covers 11 bases. V trimming: 5 bases; J trimming: 5 bases; junction bases outside the gene matches: 7. The germline gives CDR1 SGHVS, CDR2 FQNEAQ. The CDR3 has 16 amino acids. The CDR3 sequence: CASSKSDRGQNEKLFF. The CDR3 DNA reads TGTGCCAGCAGCAAATCGGACAGGGGGCAGAATGAAAAACTGTTTTTT.

The chain links TRBV6-5 to TRBJ2-5; TRBD1 might be the D (6 bases). V gave up 4 bases and J gave up 7 bases, with 22 bases separating them. The CDR3 contains 16 residues. Germline V gene data show CDR1 as MNHEY and CDR2 as SVGAGI. CDR3 nucleotides: TGTGCCAGCAGTTCCCGCACAGGGAAGGGGTCCGTGACCCAGTACTTC. It specifies CASSSRTGKGSVTQYF.

This chain joins TRBV10-1 and TRBJ1-5, with 7 nucleotides matching TRBD1. Germline V gene sequence: CDR1 WNHNN, CDR2 SYGVQD (reference sequence). The junction had 10 bases not matched to a gene; V was cut back by 5 bases and J by 3 bases. The CDR3 has 16 amino acids. CDR3 DNA: TGCGCCAGCAGTCTGGCGGATACAGGGGTCAATCAGCCCCAGCATTTT. Translation gives CASSLADTGVNQPQHF.

The V and J genes are TRBV4-2 and TRBJ2-2; 7 nucleotides agree with TRBD1. J lost 4 bases, V lost 4 bases, and 12 bases had no gene match. Germline loops: CDR1 LGHNA, CDR2 YNFKEQ. The CDR3 consists of 17 residues. DNA for the CDR3: TGTGCCAGCAGCCTAGAAAGAGGGGACAGTGCCACCGGGGAGCTGTTTTTT. Protein: CASSLERGDSATGELFF.

This chain connects TRBV6-1 to TRBJ2-3; TRBD1 matches 10 bases. The CDR3 spans 16 residues. J lost 7 bases, V lost 3 bases, and 10 bases had no gene match. Looked up from germline, CDR1 is MNHNS and CDR2 is SASEGT. The CDR3 bases are TGTGCCAGCAGTGATTGGGGGACAGGGGTGAGGAATACGCAGTATTTT. Amino acid sequence: CASSDWGTGVRNTQYF.

The CDR3 DNA reads as TGTGCCACCAGTACGGGGATGACTGGCTACACCTTC. This encodes CATSTGMTGYTF. This chain joins TRBV24-1 and TRBJ1-2; D unclear. V lost 6 bases to trimming and J lost 7 bases, with 11 bases between them. CDR3 size: 12 residues. CDR1 is KGHDR and CDR2 is SFDVKD in the germline V gene.

The chain carries TRBV6-5 and TRBJ1-6; tentatively, D is TRBD1 (5 bases). The V gene's germline CDR1 is MNHEY and CDR2 SVGAGI. V lost 6 bases and J lost 14, with 14 bases in between. The length of the CDR3 is 12 residues. This CDR3 is CASRTAGVTLHF. The CDR3 bases are TGTGCCAGCAGGACAGCAGGAGTCACCCTCCACTTT.

The V gene is TRBV18, the J gene TRBJ2-2; unclear D gene. Germline values: CDR1 KGHSH, CDR2 LQKENI. This CDR3 spans 12 amino acids. The V gene lost 6 bases and the J gene lost 1 base, with 3 bases spanning the gap. The CDR3 nucleotides are TGTGCCAGCTCCGGGAACACCGGGGAGCTGTTTTTT. Its protein product is CASSGNTGELFF.

V usage is TRBV24-1 and J usage is TRBJ2-1; the match to TRBD2 covers 10 bases. This CDR3 is 15 amino acids long. CDR1 KGHDR and CDR2 SFDVKD come from the germline V gene. The J segment lost 9 bases and the V segment lost 0 bases, leaving 4 bases of the junction unmatched. The CDR3 DNA reads as TGTGCCACCAGTGATTTGTCTAGCGGGAGTGGTGAGCAGTTCTTC. Translated, it gives CATSDLSSGSGEQFF.

The rearrangement uses TRBV9 and TRBJ2-6; D is unresolved. With 3 bases removed from V and 2 bases from J, the gap between germline ends came to 6 bases. The CDR3 sequence is 14 residues long. Germline values: CDR1 SGDLS, CDR2 YYNGEE. CDR3 bases: TGTGCCAGCAGCGCCCGTCCTGGGGCCAACGTCCTGACTTTC. This sequence encodes CASSARPGANVLTF.

This rearrangement joins TRBV5-1 to TRBJ2-2; D possibly corresponds to TRBD1 (5 bases). Germline CDR1 and CDR2: SGHRS and YFSETQ. The CDR3 length is 15 residues. With 2 bases removed from V and 5 bases from J, the gap between germline ends came to 13 bases. This chain's CDR3 is CASSLGTAGTGELFF. The DNA for the CDR3 is TGCGCCAGCAGCTTAGGCACCGCAGGGACCGGGGAGCTGTTTTTT.

J is TRBJ2-7 and V is TRBV19; 8 bases line up with TRBD2. Germline lookup yields CDR1 LNHDA and CDR2 SQIVND (reference sequence). This CDR3 is built from 15 residues. The V segment lost 3 bases and the J segment 4 bases; nucleotides outside the gene matches: 8. The CDR3 DNA follows: TGTGCCAGTAGTATTGGCGGACTAGCTGGGTACGAGCAGTACTTC. Its translation is CASSIGGLAGYEQYF.

This clone was detected only once. V gene TRBV27 combines with J gene TRBJ1-4; D ambiguous. Germline lookup yields CDR1 MNHEY and CDR2 SMNVEV (reference sequence). The length of the CDR3 is 14 residues. V was clipped by 3 bases and J by 5 bases, with 10 bases between them. CDR3 sequence: CASSFAPRNEKLFF. CDR3 bases: TGTGCCAGCAGTTTCGCCCCGCGGAATGAAAAACTGTTTTTT.

J is TRBJ2-7 and V is TRBV27, with D maybe TRBD1 (6 bases). CDR1 is MNHEY, CDR2 SMNVEV, per germline (reference sequence). Between the trimmed V and J ends, which lost 8 bases and 0 bases, there was a span of 11 bases. This CDR3 is built from 13 residues. The CDR3 here is CASAKDSSYEQYF. As DNA, the CDR3 is TGTGCCAGCGCGAAGGACAGCTCCTACGAGCAGTACTTC.

This chain links TRBV6-1 with TRBJ1-2, with 10 positions matching TRBD1. Per the germline V gene, CDR1 is MNHNS and CDR2 is SASEGT. V lost 1 base to trimming and J lost 4 bases; unmatched junction nucleotides: 3. This CDR3 spans 15 amino acids. The CDR3, as DNA: TGTGCCAGCAGTGAAGGGACAGGGGGGGCCTATGGCTACACCTTC. Amino acid sequence: CASSEGTGGAYGYTF.

Here the CDR3 reads CASSLGVPARPFAYGYTF. DNA for the CDR3: TGTGCCAGCAGCTTAGGAGTTCCCGCCAGGCCCTTCGCATATGGCTACACCTTC. The chain is built from TRBV7-8 and TRBJ1-2; no firm D call. The germline V gene has CDR1 SGHVS and CDR2 FQNEAQ. V lost 1 base, J lost 5 bases, and 23 bases lay in between. The CDR3 is made up of 18 amino acids.

The genes are TRBV4-3 and TRBJ1-2; D unclear. V lost 0 bases to trimming and J lost 7 bases, with 12 bases between them. The CDR3 is 14 residues long. The germline V gene has CDR1 LGHNA and CDR2 YSLEER. The DNA of the CDR3 is TGCGCCAGCAGCCAAGACAGGCCGAGTGGTGGCTACACCTTC. Its translation: CASSQDRPSGGYTF.